The sample holds a few counts of the clone carrying this T cell receptor beta chain. These data belong to a study of response to subunit inactivated influenza vaccine. Germline V gene lookup returns CDR1 SGHTA and CDR2 FQGNSA. The V segment lost 3 bases and the J segment 7 bases; nucleotides outside the gene matches: 7. This CDR3 comprises 14 residues. TCRdb passed the RT-PCR reads through MiXCR, listing each CDR3 protein once. The sample contains more than 600,000 distinct CDR3 sequences, 15% to 20% of which appear only once. The source is a man aged 45-60 years who received an inactivated influenza vaccine. Sample: PBMCs from blood, taken roughly 5 days after vaccination. The V and J genes are TRBV7-2 and TRBJ2-7; the match to TRBD1 covers 9 bases. CDR3: CASSFGQGIGEQYF. The CDR3 DNA is TGTGCCAGCAGCTTCGGACAGGGGATCGGGGAGCAGTACTTC.